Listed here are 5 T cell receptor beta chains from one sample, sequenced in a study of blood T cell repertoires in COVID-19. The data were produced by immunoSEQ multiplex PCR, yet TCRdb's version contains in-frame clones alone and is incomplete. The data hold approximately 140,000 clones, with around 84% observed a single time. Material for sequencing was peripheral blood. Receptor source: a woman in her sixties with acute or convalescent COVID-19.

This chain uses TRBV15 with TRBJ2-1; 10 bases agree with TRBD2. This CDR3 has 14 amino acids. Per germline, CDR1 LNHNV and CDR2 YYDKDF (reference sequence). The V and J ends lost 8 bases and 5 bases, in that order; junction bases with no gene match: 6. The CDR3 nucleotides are TGTGCCACCGAGCGGGGGGGCTGGGACAATGAGCAGTTCTTC. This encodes CATERGGWDNEQFF.

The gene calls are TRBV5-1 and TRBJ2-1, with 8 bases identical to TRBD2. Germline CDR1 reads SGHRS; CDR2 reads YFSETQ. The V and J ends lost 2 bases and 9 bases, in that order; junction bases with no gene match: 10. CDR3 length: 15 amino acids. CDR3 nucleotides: TGCGCCAGCAGCTTAGAAAGCGGGGGAAGGGGTGAGCAGTTCTTC. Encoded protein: CASSLESGGRGEQFF.

CDR3: CASSVAGGGWTSGYEQYF. The DNA of the CDR3 is TGTGCCAGCAGCGTAGCTGGGGGCGGGTGGACTAGCGGCTACGAGCAGTACTTC. The J gene is TRBJ2-7, the V gene TRBV9; TRBD2 aligns across 10 bases. Germline V gene lookup returns CDR1 SGDLS and CDR2 YYNGEE. With V trimmed by 0 bases and J by 3 bases, 12 bases remained unmatched. The CDR3 sequence is 18 residues long.

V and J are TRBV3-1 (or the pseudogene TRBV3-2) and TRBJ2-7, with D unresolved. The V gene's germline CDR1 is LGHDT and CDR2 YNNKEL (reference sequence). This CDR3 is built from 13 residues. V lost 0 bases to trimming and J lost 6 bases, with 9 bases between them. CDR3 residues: CASSQDQVLEQYF. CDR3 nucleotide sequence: TGTGCCAGCAGCCAAGATCAGGTGCTCGAGCAGTACTTC.

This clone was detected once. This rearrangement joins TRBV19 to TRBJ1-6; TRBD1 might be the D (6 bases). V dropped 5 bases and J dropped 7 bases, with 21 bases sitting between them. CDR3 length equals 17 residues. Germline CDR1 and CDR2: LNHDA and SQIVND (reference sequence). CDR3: CASSHLPGERGNSPLHF. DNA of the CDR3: TGTGCCAGTAGTCACTTACCAGGGGAAAGGGGCAATTCACCCCTCCACTTT.